What follows is one TCR beta chain and its context. It was with random hexamers that 0.5 to 1 ug RNA was reverse transcribed. Via MiXCR, TCRdb re-called the immunoSEQ multiplex PCR reads, giving one row per CDR3 protein. The table has about 140,000 distinct CDR3 sequences, around 93% seen once. The CDR3 length is 15 residues. Trimming took 2 bases from V and 3 from J, leaving 14 bases between them. Germline lookup yields CDR1 SGHRS and CDR2 YFSETQ. These data come from a study of CD8 T cells in Susac syndrome. From blood CD8+ and CD4+ T cells, the TCR beta chain was sequenced. This chain joins TRBV5-1 and TRBJ2-5; possibly TRBD1 or TRBD2 for D (5 bases each). This sequence was found in a human donor with Susac syndrome. The sequencing sample was made of CD4+ T cells from PBMCs. CDR3 amino acids: CASSLTPGPKETQYF. Written as DNA, the CDR3 is TGCGCCAGCAGCTTAACCCCGGGACCGAAAGAGACCCAGTACTTC.